These 2 T cell receptor beta chains were sequenced from one sample in a study of shared clonotypes between healthy human individuals. Clones were read by immunoSEQ multiplex PCR, and TCRdb kept only the in-frame ones, dropping some. This table has approximately 740,000 clones, over 65% appearing once. The sample was memory CD4+ T cells sorted from blood. Subset specified: CD45RA-negative fraction. The source of these receptors is a woman in her twenties or thirties in good health.

In its sample, this clone was seen a few times. The chain has TRBV6-6 and TRBJ1-4, with 8 bases identical to TRBD1. The CDR3 is made up of 16 amino acids. Germline V gene data show CDR1 as MNHNY and CDR2 as SVGAGI (reference sequence). Trimming at V came to 0 bases and at J to 5 bases, leaving 5 bases not matched to a gene. CDR3 in DNA: TGTGCCAGCAGTTACTCAGGACAGGGTAGGAATGAAAAACTGTTTTTT. Protein: CASSYSGQGRNEKLFF.

This clone appeared once. This likely came from a read error, as a far larger clone is one base away. In DNA, the CDR3 is TGTGCCAGCAGCTTAGCGTCTACCTACGAGCAGTACTTC. Residues: CASSLASTYEQYF. The chain uses TRBV7-2 and TRBJ2-7; no reliable D call. In germline, CDR1 is SGHTA, CDR2 FQGNSA. This CDR3 contains 13 residues. V lost 0 bases, J lost 2 bases, and 5 bases lay in between.